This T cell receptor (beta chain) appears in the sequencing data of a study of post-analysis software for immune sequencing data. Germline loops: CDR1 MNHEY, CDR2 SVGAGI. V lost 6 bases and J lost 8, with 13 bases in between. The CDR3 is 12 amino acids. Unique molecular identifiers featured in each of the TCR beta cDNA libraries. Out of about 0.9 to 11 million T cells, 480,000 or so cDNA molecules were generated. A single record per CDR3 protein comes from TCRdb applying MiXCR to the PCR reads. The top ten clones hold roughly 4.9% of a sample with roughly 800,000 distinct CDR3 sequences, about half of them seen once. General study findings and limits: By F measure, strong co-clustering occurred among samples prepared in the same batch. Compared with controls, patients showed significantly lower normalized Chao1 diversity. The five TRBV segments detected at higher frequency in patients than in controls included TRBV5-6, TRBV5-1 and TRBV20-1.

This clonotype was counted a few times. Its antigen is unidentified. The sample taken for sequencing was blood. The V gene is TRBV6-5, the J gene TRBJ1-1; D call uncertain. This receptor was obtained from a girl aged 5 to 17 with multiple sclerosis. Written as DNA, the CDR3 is TGTGCCAGCAGCCAGGATGGGAGAGAAGCTTTCTTT. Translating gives CASSQDGREAFF.